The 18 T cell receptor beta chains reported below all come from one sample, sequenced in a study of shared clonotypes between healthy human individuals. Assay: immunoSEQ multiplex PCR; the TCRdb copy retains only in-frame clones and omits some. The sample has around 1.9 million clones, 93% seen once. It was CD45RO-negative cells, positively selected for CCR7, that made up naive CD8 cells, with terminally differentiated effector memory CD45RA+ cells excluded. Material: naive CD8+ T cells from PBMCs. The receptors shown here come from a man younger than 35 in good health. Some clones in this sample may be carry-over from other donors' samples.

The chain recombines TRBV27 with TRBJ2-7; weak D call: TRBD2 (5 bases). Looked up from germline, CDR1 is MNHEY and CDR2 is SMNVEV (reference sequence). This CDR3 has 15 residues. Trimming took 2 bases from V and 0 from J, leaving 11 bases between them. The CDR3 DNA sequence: TGTGCCAGCAGTTTAATGACGGGATTCTCCTACGAGCAGTACTTC. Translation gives CASSLMTGFSYEQYF.

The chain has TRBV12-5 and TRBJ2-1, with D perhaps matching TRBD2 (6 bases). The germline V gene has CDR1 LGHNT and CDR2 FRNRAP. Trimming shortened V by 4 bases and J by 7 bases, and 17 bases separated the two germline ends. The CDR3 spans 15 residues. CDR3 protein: CASGSSLGGGNEQFF. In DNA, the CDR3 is TGTGCTAGTGGTTCATCCCTGGGGGGAGGAAATGAGCAGTTCTTC.

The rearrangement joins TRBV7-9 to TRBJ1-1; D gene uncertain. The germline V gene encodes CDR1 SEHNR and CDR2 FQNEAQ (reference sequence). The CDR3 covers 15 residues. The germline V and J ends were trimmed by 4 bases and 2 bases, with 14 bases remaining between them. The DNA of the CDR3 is TGTGCCAGCAGCTCCATCTTCCACCAAAACACTGAAGCTTTCTTT. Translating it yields CASSSIFHQNTEAFF.

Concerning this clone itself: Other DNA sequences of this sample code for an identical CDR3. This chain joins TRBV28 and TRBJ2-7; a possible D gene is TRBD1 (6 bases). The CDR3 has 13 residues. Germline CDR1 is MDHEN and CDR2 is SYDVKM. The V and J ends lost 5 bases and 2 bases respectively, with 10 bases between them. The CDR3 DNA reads TGTGCCAGCAGTCGCAGGGGCCCCTACGAGCAGTACTTC. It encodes CASSRRGPYEQYF.

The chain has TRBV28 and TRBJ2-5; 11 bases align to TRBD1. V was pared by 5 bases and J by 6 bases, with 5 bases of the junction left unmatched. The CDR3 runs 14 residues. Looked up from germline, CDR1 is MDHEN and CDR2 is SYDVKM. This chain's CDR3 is CASSTRDRGKTQYF. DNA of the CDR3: TGTGCCAGCAGTACCCGGGACAGGGGGAAGACCCAGTACTTC. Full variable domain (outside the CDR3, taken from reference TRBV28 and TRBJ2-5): DVKVTQSSRYLVKRTGEKVFLECVQDMDHENMFWYRQDPGLGLRLIYFSYDVKMKEKGDIPEGYSVSREKKERFSLILESASTNQTSMYLCASSTRDRGKTQYFGPGTRLLVL.

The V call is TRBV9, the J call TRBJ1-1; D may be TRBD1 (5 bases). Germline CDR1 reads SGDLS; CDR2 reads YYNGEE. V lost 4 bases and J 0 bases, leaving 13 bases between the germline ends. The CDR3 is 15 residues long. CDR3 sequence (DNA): TGTGCCAGCAGCCCCCCCCCGGGACTGAACACTGAAGCTTTCTTT. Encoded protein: CASSPPPGLNTEAFF.

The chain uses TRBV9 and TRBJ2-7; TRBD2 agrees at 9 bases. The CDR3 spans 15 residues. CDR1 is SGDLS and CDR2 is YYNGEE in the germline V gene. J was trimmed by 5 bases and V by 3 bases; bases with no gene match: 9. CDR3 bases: TGTGCCAGCAGCGATTCCGGGACTAGCAACCACGAGCAGTACTTC. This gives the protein CASSDSGTSNHEQYF.

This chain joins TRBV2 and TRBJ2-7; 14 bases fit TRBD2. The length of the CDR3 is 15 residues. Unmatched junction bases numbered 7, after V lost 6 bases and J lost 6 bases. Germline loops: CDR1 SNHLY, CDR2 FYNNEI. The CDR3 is CASRRGGLAGAEQYF. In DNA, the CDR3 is TGTGCCAGCAGGAGGGGGGGACTAGCGGGAGCCGAGCAGTACTTC.

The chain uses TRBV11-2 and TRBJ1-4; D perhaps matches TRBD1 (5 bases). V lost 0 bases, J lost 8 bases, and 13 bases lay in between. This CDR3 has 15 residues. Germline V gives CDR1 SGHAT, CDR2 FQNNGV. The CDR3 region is CASSLDGGIREKLFF. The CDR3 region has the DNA TGTGCCAGCAGCTTAGATGGGGGGATTAGGGAAAAACTGTTTTTT.

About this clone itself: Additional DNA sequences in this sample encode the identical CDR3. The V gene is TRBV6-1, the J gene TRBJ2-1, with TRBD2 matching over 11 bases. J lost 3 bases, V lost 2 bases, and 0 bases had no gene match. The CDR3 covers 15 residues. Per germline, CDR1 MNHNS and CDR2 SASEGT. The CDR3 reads CASSELAGGYNEQFF. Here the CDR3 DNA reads TGTGCCAGCAGTGAACTAGCGGGAGGCTACAATGAGCAGTTCTTC.

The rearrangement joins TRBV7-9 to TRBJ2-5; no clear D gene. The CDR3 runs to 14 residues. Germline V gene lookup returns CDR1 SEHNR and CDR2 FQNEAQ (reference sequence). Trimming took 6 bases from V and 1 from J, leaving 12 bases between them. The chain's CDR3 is CASSPGRTQETQYF. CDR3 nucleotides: TGTGCCAGCAGTCCCGGCAGGACCCAAGAGACCCAGTACTTC.

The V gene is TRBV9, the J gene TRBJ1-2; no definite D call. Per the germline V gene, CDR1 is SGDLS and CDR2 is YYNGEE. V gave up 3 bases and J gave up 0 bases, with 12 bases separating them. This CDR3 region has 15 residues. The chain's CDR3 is CASSAALAPNYGYTF. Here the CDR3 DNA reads TGTGCCAGCAGCGCCGCGTTGGCTCCTAACTATGGCTACACCTTC.

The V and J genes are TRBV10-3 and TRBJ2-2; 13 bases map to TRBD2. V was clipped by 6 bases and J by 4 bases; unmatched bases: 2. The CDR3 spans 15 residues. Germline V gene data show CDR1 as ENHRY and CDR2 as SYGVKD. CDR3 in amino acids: CAIRGLAGTTGELFF. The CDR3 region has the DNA TGTGCCATCAGGGGACTAGCGGGAACCACCGGGGAGCTGTTTTTT.

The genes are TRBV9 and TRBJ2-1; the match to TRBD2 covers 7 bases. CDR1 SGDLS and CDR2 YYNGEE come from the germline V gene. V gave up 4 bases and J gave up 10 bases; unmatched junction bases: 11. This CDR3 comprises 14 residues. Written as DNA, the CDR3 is TGTGCCAGCAGCCCCTCCGGGGGGTCGCGGGAGCAGTTCTTC. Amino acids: CASSPSGGSREQFF.

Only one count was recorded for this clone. The CDR3: CASSENPGRDTQYF. The CDR3 DNA reads as TGTGCCAGCAGCGAAAACCCCGGGAGGGATACGCAGTATTTT. The gene calls are TRBV9 and TRBJ2-3; 7 bases line up with TRBD2. CDR1 is SGDLS and CDR2 is YYNGEE in the germline V gene. The CDR3 covers 14 residues. The V and J ends lost 3 bases and 6 bases, in that order; junction bases with no gene match: 7.

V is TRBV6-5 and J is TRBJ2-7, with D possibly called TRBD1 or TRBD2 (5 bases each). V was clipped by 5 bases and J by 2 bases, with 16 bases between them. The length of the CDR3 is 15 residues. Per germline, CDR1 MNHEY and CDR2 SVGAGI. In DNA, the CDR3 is TGTGCCAGCAGTCCAAGGTGGCAGGGAGCCTACGAGCAGTACTTC. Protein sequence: CASSPRWQGAYEQYF.

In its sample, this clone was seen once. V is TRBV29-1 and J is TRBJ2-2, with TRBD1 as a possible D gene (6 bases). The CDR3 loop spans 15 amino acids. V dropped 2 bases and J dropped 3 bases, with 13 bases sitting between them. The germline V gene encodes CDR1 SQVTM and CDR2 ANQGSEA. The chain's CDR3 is CSVELTGRYTGELFF. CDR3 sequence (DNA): TGCAGCGTTGAATTGACAGGCAGATACACCGGGGAGCTGTTTTTT.

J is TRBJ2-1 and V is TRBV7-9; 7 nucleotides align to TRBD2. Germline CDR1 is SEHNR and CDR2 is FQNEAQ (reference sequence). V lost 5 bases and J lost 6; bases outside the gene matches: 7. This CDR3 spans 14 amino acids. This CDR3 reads CASSPTGTINEQFF. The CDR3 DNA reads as TGTGCCAGCAGCCCTACCGGGACTATCAATGAGCAGTTCTTC.